A selection of T cell receptor beta chains follows, all from one sample in a study of T cell changes during pregnancy in multiple sclerosis. The repertoire was sequenced with immunoSEQ multiplex PCR; TCRdb's copy has only in-frame clones and lacks some. The data contain 25,000 to 35,000 clones, approximately 90% of them seen just once; the ten biggest clones take up 6.2%. The specimen was CD8+ T cells from peripheral blood mononuclear cells, collected before pregnancy. These receptors were taken from a female donor with multiple sclerosis, enrolled in a pregnancy study. Each CDR3 is given with its conserved first and last residue. The order of the fields is CDR3 length, V gene, D gene, clone size, J gene, CDR3 protein, CDR3 DNA. A D gene is named only where the DNA matches it firmly. The listing skips clone size in some rows; elsewhere it reads once, few, many or a size class.

cdr3_length: 16; v_call: TRBV9; d_call: -; clone_size: -; j_call: TRBJ2-1; cdr3_aa: CASSVSGRGSYNEQFF; cdr3_nt: TGTGCCAGCAGCGTGAGCGGACGCGGCTCCTACAATGAGCAGTTCTTC
cdr3_length: 14; v_call: TRBV29-1; d_call: TRBD1; clone_size: -; j_call: TRBJ2-7; cdr3_aa: CSVVERQGIYEQYF; cdr3_nt: TGCAGCGTTGTGGAGAGACAGGGAATCTACGAGCAGTACTTC
cdr3_length: 17; v_call: TRBV7-6; d_call: TRBD1; clone_size: -; j_call: TRBJ1-1; cdr3_aa: CASSSSTGGSVNTEAFF; cdr3_nt: TGTGCCAGCAGCTCCTCGACAGGGGGCTCGGTGAACACTGAAGCTTTCTTT
cdr3_length: 15; v_call: TRBV19; d_call: TRBD1; clone_size: -; j_call: TRBJ2-2; cdr3_aa: CASGTGFANTGELFF; cdr3_nt: TGTGCCAGTGGGACAGGTTTCGCGAACACCGGGGAGCTGTTTTTT
cdr3_length: 15; v_call: TRBV23-1; d_call: -; clone_size: -; j_call: TRBJ2-1; cdr3_aa: CASSQRTRLYNEQFF; cdr3_nt: TGCGCCAGCAGTCAACGGACTCGCCTCTACAATGAGCAGTTCTTC
cdr3_length: 14; v_call: TRBV19; d_call: -; clone_size: -; j_call: TRBJ2-7; cdr3_aa: CASSQPGLSYEQYF; cdr3_nt: TGTGCCAGTAGCCAGCCCGGACTCTCCTACGAGCAGTACTTC
cdr3_length: 14; v_call: TRBV11-2; d_call: TRBD1; clone_size: -; j_call: TRBJ2-7; cdr3_aa: CASSLQGIAYEQYF; cdr3_nt: TGTGCCAGCAGCCTACAGGGGATCGCCTACGAGCAGTACTTC
cdr3_length: 18; v_call: TRBV27; d_call: -; clone_size: once; j_call: TRBJ1-4; cdr3_aa: CASASLRTPDATNEKLFF; cdr3_nt: TGTGCCAGCGCAAGTTTAAGAACACCAGATGCAACTAATGAAAAACTGTTTTTT
cdr3_length: 16; v_call: TRBV4-2; d_call: -; clone_size: few; j_call: TRBJ1-1; cdr3_aa: CASSARDTATNTEAFF; cdr3_nt: TGTGCCAGCAGCGCCAGGGACACGGCGACGAACACTGAAGCTTTCTTT
cdr3_length: 13; v_call: TRBV27; d_call: TRBD1; clone_size: once; j_call: TRBJ1-2; cdr3_aa: CASSFQGGYGYTF; cdr3_nt: TGTGCCAGCAGTTTTCAGGGGGGCTATGGCTACACCTTC
cdr3_length: 15; v_call: TRBV6-6; d_call: -; clone_size: -; j_call: TRBJ2-7; cdr3_aa: CASSYSGGSPYEQYF; cdr3_nt: TGTGCCAGCAGTTACTCTGGAGGGAGTCCCTACGAGCAGTACTTC
cdr3_length: 18; v_call: TRBV5-8; d_call: -; clone_size: -; j_call: TRBJ2-5; cdr3_aa: CASNPQIVRGIREETQYF; cdr3_nt: TGTGCCAGCAACCCCCAAATAGTCCGGGGAATAAGAGAGGAGACCCAGTACTTC
cdr3_length: 16; v_call: TRBV15; d_call: -; clone_size: -; j_call: TRBJ2-6; cdr3_aa: CATSREWLSGANVLTF; cdr3_nt: TGTGCCACCAGCAGAGAGTGGCTCTCTGGGGCCAACGTCCTGACTTTC
cdr3_length: 16; v_call: TRBV19; d_call: TRBD2; clone_size: -; j_call: TRBJ2-1; cdr3_aa: CASSITILAGYNEQFF; cdr3_nt: TGTGCCAGTAGTATTACGATCCTAGCGGGGTACAATGAGCAGTTCTTC
cdr3_length: 16; v_call: TRBV6-1; d_call: TRBD2; clone_size: -; j_call: TRBJ2-5; cdr3_aa: CASSELAGGGQETQYF; cdr3_nt: TGTGCCAGCAGTGAGCTAGCGGGAGGAGGCCAAGAGACCCAGTACTTC
cdr3_length: 14; v_call: TRBV7-9; d_call: -; clone_size: -; j_call: TRBJ2-1; cdr3_aa: CASSLRGSYNEQFF; cdr3_nt: TGTGCCAGCAGCTTGCGGGGCTCCTACAATGAGCAGTTCTTC
cdr3_length: 14; v_call: TRBV19; d_call: -; clone_size: once; j_call: TRBJ2-7; cdr3_aa: CASSPRIQGPEQYF; cdr3_nt: TGTGCCAGTAGTCCGAGAATCCAGGGTCCCGAGCAGTACTTC
cdr3_length: 14; v_call: TRBV6-6; d_call: -; clone_size: once; j_call: TRBJ2-5; cdr3_aa: CASSYSFQGETQYF; cdr3_nt: TGTGCCAGCAGTTACTCATTCCAGGGGGAGACCCAGTACTTC
cdr3_length: 17; v_call: TRBV11-2; d_call: TRBD1; clone_size: -; j_call: TRBJ1-1; cdr3_aa: CASSLTFPRQGCTEAFF; cdr3_nt: TGTGCCAGCAGCTTAACTTTCCCGCGACAGGGCTGCACTGAAGCTTTCTTT
cdr3_length: 17; v_call: TRBV7-8; d_call: TRBD2; clone_size: -; j_call: TRBJ2-1; cdr3_aa: CASSLLIGLAGVNEQFF; cdr3_nt: TGTGCCAGCAGCTTATTGATAGGGCTAGCGGGAGTCAATGAGCAGTTCTTC
cdr3_length: 15; v_call: TRBV13; d_call: TRBD2; clone_size: -; j_call: TRBJ2-7; cdr3_aa: CASAPYSGSGEEQYF; cdr3_nt: TGTGCCAGCGCACCCTATAGCGGGAGTGGTGAAGAGCAGTACTTC
cdr3_length: 15; v_call: TRBV19; d_call: TRBD1; clone_size: -; j_call: TRBJ2-3; cdr3_aa: CASSIADRGTDTQYF; cdr3_nt: TGTGCCAGTAGTATCGCGGACAGGGGAACAGATACGCAGTATTTT
cdr3_length: 15; v_call: TRBV28; d_call: -; clone_size: -; j_call: TRBJ2-3; cdr3_aa: CASSYRRTFTDTQYF; cdr3_nt: TGTGCCAGCAGTTACAGGCGAACTTTCACAGATACGCAGTATTTT
cdr3_length: 14; v_call: TRBV19; d_call: TRBD2; clone_size: -; j_call: TRBJ2-1; cdr3_aa: CATREGGSYNEQFF; cdr3_nt: TGTGCCACCCGGGAGGGGGGCTCCTACAATGAGCAGTTCTTC
cdr3_length: 16; v_call: TRBV7-9; d_call: TRBD1; clone_size: -; j_call: TRBJ2-2; cdr3_aa: CASRWGQGANTGELFF; cdr3_nt: TGTGCCAGCAGGTGGGGACAGGGGGCGAACACCGGGGAGCTGTTTTTT
cdr3_length: 15; v_call: TRBV6-6; d_call: TRBD2; clone_size: -; j_call: TRBJ2-3; cdr3_aa: CASSSLAGTTDTQYF; cdr3_nt: TGTGCCAGCAGCAGCTTAGCGGGAACCACAGATACGCAGTATTTT
cdr3_length: 15; v_call: TRBV7-9; d_call: -; clone_size: -; j_call: TRBJ2-7; cdr3_aa: CASSSGTGLSYEQYF; cdr3_nt: TGTGCCAGCAGCTCCGGCACAGGGTTAAGCTACGAGCAGTACTTC
cdr3_length: 13; v_call: TRBV11-2; d_call: -; clone_size: once; j_call: TRBJ2-7; cdr3_aa: CASSFDRTYEQYF; cdr3_nt: TGTGCCAGCAGCTTCGACAGAACCTACGAGCAGTACTTC
cdr3_length: 12; v_call: TRBV29-1; d_call: -; clone_size: -; j_call: TRBJ2-3; cdr3_aa: CSVDPGTDTQYF; cdr3_nt: TGCAGCGTTGACCCCGGCACAGATACGCAGTATTTT
cdr3_length: 15; v_call: TRBV7-9; d_call: TRBD1; clone_size: -; j_call: TRBJ1-1; cdr3_aa: CASSPYRGRDTEAFF; cdr3_nt: TGTGCCAGCAGCCCGTACAGGGGGCGCGATACTGAAGCTTTCTTT
cdr3_length: 18; v_call: TRBV4-3; d_call: -; clone_size: -; j_call: TRBJ2-1; cdr3_aa: CASSQISLLEGPYNEQFF; cdr3_nt: TGCGCCAGCAGCCAGATCTCTCTTCTGGAGGGCCCATACAATGAGCAGTTCTTC
cdr3_length: 13; v_call: TRBV7-4; d_call: -; clone_size: -; j_call: TRBJ2-7; cdr3_aa: CASSFAVSYEQYF; cdr3_nt: TGTGCCAGCAGCTTTGCAGTCTCCTACGAGCAGTACTTC
cdr3_length: 16; v_call: TRBV5-4; d_call: TRBD2; clone_size: -; j_call: TRBJ2-3; cdr3_aa: CASSSWTSGSGDTQYF; cdr3_nt: TGTGCCAGCAGCTCCTGGACTAGCGGGAGTGGAGATACGCAGTATTTT
cdr3_length: 17; v_call: TRBV6-1; d_call: TRBD1; clone_size: -; j_call: TRBJ1-1; cdr3_aa: CASSEPPGQGDFNEAFF; cdr3_nt: TGTGCCAGCAGCGAACCACCGGGACAGGGTGATTTCAATGAAGCTTTCTTT
cdr3_length: 15; v_call: TRBV11-3; d_call: -; clone_size: -; j_call: TRBJ2-3; cdr3_aa: CASSPRRGGTDTQYF; cdr3_nt: TGTGCCAGCAGCCCACGGAGGGGAGGCACAGATACGCAGTATTTT
cdr3_length: 18; v_call: TRBV7-9; d_call: TRBD1; clone_size: -; j_call: TRBJ2-7; cdr3_aa: CASSLAGQGASRSYEQYF; cdr3_nt: TGTGCCAGCAGCTTAGCGGGACAGGGGGCCAGTAGGTCCTACGAGCAGTACTTC
cdr3_length: 15; v_call: TRBV9; d_call: -; clone_size: once; j_call: TRBJ1-2; cdr3_aa: CASSGGEGVNYGYTF; cdr3_nt: TGTGCCAGCAGTGGCGGGGAGGGTGTGAACTATGGCTACACCTTC
cdr3_length: 15; v_call: TRBV6-1; d_call: TRBD2; clone_size: -; j_call: TRBJ2-3; cdr3_aa: CASSDLAGSTDTQYF; cdr3_nt: TGTGCCAGCAGTGATCTAGCGGGGAGCACAGATACGCAGTATTTT
cdr3_length: 13; v_call: TRBV27; d_call: -; clone_size: -; j_call: TRBJ2-7; cdr3_aa: CASSYASRYEQYF; cdr3_nt: TGTGCCAGCAGTTATGCTAGTCGGTACGAGCAGTACTTC
cdr3_length: 16; v_call: TRBV19; d_call: TRBD1; clone_size: -; j_call: TRBJ1-1; cdr3_aa: CASSRWDRIPNTEAFF; cdr3_nt: TGTGCCAGTAGTCGGTGGGACAGGATCCCGAACACTGAAGCTTTCTTT
cdr3_length: 15; v_call: TRBV4-3; d_call: -; clone_size: -; j_call: TRBJ2-7; cdr3_aa: CASSQSADSSYEQYF; cdr3_nt: TGCGCCAGCAGCCAATCCGCTGACAGCTCCTACGAGCAGTACTTC
cdr3_length: 15; v_call: TRBV27; d_call: -; clone_size: -; j_call: TRBJ2-5; cdr3_aa: CASSLASGPQETQYF; cdr3_nt: TGTGCCAGCAGTTTGGCAAGCGGGCCTCAAGAGACCCAGTACTTC
cdr3_length: 14; v_call: TRBV6-5; d_call: -; clone_size: -; j_call: TRBJ2-7; cdr3_aa: CASSERQEAYEQYF; cdr3_nt: TGTGCCAGCAGTGAAAGACAGGAGGCCTACGAGCAGTACTTC
cdr3_length: 13; v_call: TRBV6-5; d_call: -; clone_size: -; j_call: TRBJ2-1; cdr3_aa: CASSYSSVDEQFF; cdr3_nt: TGTGCCAGCAGTTACTCGAGCGTGGATGAGCAGTTCTTC
cdr3_length: 15; v_call: TRBV7-2; d_call: TRBD1; clone_size: -; j_call: TRBJ2-7; cdr3_aa: CASSSIGTGAYEQYF; cdr3_nt: TGTGCCAGCAGCTCAATCGGGACAGGGGCCTACGAGCAGTACTTC
cdr3_length: 16; v_call: TRBV28; d_call: TRBD1; clone_size: -; j_call: TRBJ2-1; cdr3_aa: CASILSGTGGQGEQFF; cdr3_nt: TGTGCCAGCATTCTATCCGGGACAGGGGGTCAGGGTGAGCAGTTCTTC
cdr3_length: 17; v_call: TRBV4-3; d_call: -; clone_size: medium-sized; j_call: TRBJ2-3; cdr3_aa: CASSQDLSGHNTDTQYF; cdr3_nt: TGCGCCAGCAGCCAAGATTTATCGGGACACAACACAGATACGCAGTATTTT
cdr3_length: 15; v_call: TRBV4-3; d_call: TRBD1; clone_size: -; j_call: TRBJ1-1; cdr3_aa: CASSQLQGLGTEAFF; cdr3_nt: TGCGCCAGCAGCCAGCTACAGGGGTTGGGCACTGAAGCTTTCTTT
cdr3_length: 14; v_call: TRBV9; d_call: -; clone_size: -; j_call: TRBJ1-1; cdr3_aa: CASSPRVLSTEAFF; cdr3_nt: TGTGCCAGCAGCCCCAGGGTTTTATCCACTGAAGCTTTCTTT
cdr3_length: 13; v_call: TRBV27; d_call: TRBD1; clone_size: -; j_call: TRBJ1-1; cdr3_aa: CASSSGTAAEAFF; cdr3_nt: TGTGCCAGCAGTTCGGGGACAGCGGCTGAAGCTTTCTTT
cdr3_length: 12; v_call: TRBV27; d_call: TRBD1; clone_size: -; j_call: TRBJ2-7; cdr3_aa: CASSSQGSEQYF; cdr3_nt: TGTGCCAGCAGTTCACAGGGGTCCGAGCAGTACTTC
cdr3_length: 15; v_call: TRBV13; d_call: -; clone_size: -; j_call: TRBJ1-2; cdr3_aa: CASSLGTRANYGYTF; cdr3_nt: TGTGCCAGCAGCTTAGGGACAAGAGCTAACTATGGCTACACCTTC
cdr3_length: 14; v_call: TRBV27; d_call: -; clone_size: -; j_call: TRBJ1-2; cdr3_aa: CASSPKGVNYGYTF; cdr3_nt: TGTGCCAGCAGTCCAAAGGGAGTTAACTATGGCTACACCTTC
cdr3_length: 12; v_call: TRBV2; d_call: -; clone_size: -; j_call: TRBJ2-7; cdr3_aa: CASTTSSYEQYF; cdr3_nt: TGTGCCAGCACCACTAGCTCCTACGAGCAGTACTTC
cdr3_length: 17; v_call: TRBV6-4; d_call: TRBD1; clone_size: -; j_call: TRBJ2-2; cdr3_aa: CASSLVAGTGETGELFF; cdr3_nt: TGTGCCAGCAGCCTAGTAGCCGGGACAGGGGAAACCGGGGAGCTGTTTTTT